A selection of T cell receptor beta chains follows, all from one sample in a study of T cells in Graves' hyperthyroidism and ophthalmopathy. In TCRdb, the multiplex PCR reads were re-called with MiXCR into one record per CDR3 protein. The data contain roughly 800,000 distinct CDR3 sequences, about 38% of them singletons. Sequencing was performed on blood. The source is a man aged 18 to 29 with Graves' hyperthyroidism. Each CDR3 is given with its conserved first and last residue. Fields, in order: CDR3 protein, J gene, V gene, clone size. A row's size may be missing; if present it is once, few, many or a size class.

cdr3_aa: CASSPGRGGEQYF
j_call: TRBJ2-7
v_call: TRBV25-1
clone_size: NA

cdr3_aa: CSARGGDLYGYTF
j_call: TRBJ1-2
v_call: TRBV29-1
clone_size: NA

cdr3_aa: CASSLEGASDEQYF
j_call: TRBJ2-7
v_call: TRBV7-8
clone_size: many

cdr3_aa: CASMVAEGGNQPQHF
j_call: TRBJ1-5
v_call: TRBV12-3/TRBV12-4
clone_size: many

cdr3_aa: CASSQPDANQPQHF
j_call: TRBJ1-5
v_call: TRBV6-6
clone_size: few

cdr3_aa: CASSYPTGRRRKLFF
j_call: TRBJ1-4
v_call: TRBV2
clone_size: once

cdr3_aa: CASSGGQRSYEQYF
j_call: TRBJ2-7
v_call: TRBV19
clone_size: few

cdr3_aa: CSARDLSRGVANTEAFF
j_call: TRBJ1-1
v_call: TRBV20-1
clone_size: NA

cdr3_aa: CASSYAQGGQPQHF
j_call: TRBJ1-5
v_call: TRBV6-6
clone_size: NA

cdr3_aa: CASSLREGTGELFF
j_call: TRBJ2-2
v_call: TRBV5-8
clone_size: few

cdr3_aa: CASSKRGGTEAFF
j_call: TRBJ1-1
v_call: TRBV7-8
clone_size: NA

cdr3_aa: CASSVVARESYTF
j_call: TRBJ1-2
v_call: TRBV5-1
clone_size: NA

cdr3_aa: CASPKDRRGVEEGYTF
j_call: TRBJ1-2
v_call: TRBV7-8
clone_size: NA

cdr3_aa: CSVEVGGGTYGYTF
j_call: TRBJ1-2
v_call: TRBV29-1
clone_size: many

cdr3_aa: CASSLEPGGRTEAFF
j_call: TRBJ1-1
v_call: TRBV12-3/TRBV12-4
clone_size: few

cdr3_aa: CASSADGQGTETQYF
j_call: TRBJ2-5
v_call: TRBV9
clone_size: NA

cdr3_aa: CASSGGPVAYEQYF
j_call: TRBJ2-7
v_call: TRBV5-1
clone_size: NA

cdr3_aa: CSVGGGALDGYTF
j_call: TRBJ1-2
v_call: TRBV29-1
clone_size: many

cdr3_aa: CASSQPFWEPSEAFF
j_call: TRBJ1-1
v_call: TRBV12-3/TRBV12-4
clone_size: few

cdr3_aa: CASSTGGSSYEQYF
j_call: TRBJ2-7
v_call: TRBV9
clone_size: few

cdr3_aa: CASSPGFSGDTIYF
j_call: TRBJ1-3
v_call: TRBV7-3
clone_size: NA

cdr3_aa: CASSHPRGNTGELFF
j_call: TRBJ2-2
v_call: TRBV7-2
clone_size: NA

cdr3_aa: CSALTLSLDEQYF
j_call: TRBJ2-7
v_call: TRBV20-1
clone_size: NA

cdr3_aa: CASSFGTSGRSYEQYF
j_call: TRBJ2-7
v_call: TRBV7-2
clone_size: many

cdr3_aa: CATSKGREQYEQYF
j_call: TRBJ2-7
v_call: TRBV19
clone_size: NA